This TCR beta chain derives from a study of molecular identifiers for immune sequencing clone quantification. This clonotype was seen at least ten times. What it binds is not known. General study points: Identical TCR molecules that share a barcode could lead to an underestimation of highly expanded clone sizes. It was shown that clones above 20 RNA copies held over 97% of effector molecules, but under 1% in naive cells.

With listed TCR primers and previously described methods, bulk TCR libraries were prepared. TCRdb recomputed calls from the PCR reads with MiXCR, one row per CDR3 protein. The sample lists over 600,000 distinct CDR3 sequences; about 20% were seen once. This CDR3 contains 14 residues. Per the germline V gene, CDR1 is DFQATT and CDR2 is SNEGSKA (reference sequence). The germline V and J ends were trimmed by 1 base and 1 base, with 10 bases remaining between them. The chain employs TRBV20-1 and TRBJ1-1, with D possibly being TRBD1 (5 bases). The source of this sequence is a human donor in good health. Some libraries in this study had Jurkat cell RNA spiked in. Material: naive CD8+ T cells from blood, with Jurkat cell RNA spiked in. Subset reported: FACS-sorted CD8+CD4-CCR7+CD45RA+ naive T cells. The CDR3 reads CSARGYGANTEAFF. CDR3 in DNA: TGCAGTGCTAGAGGGTACGGGGCGAACACTGAAGCTTTCTTT.